These 5 T cell receptor beta chains were all obtained from the same sample, sequenced in a study of blood T cell repertoires in COVID-19. Generated by immunoSEQ multiplex PCR, the TCRdb table keeps only in-frame clones and is missing some. The sample consists of about 350,000 clones, roughly 89% of them appearing once. The sequencing sample was made of peripheral blood. These receptors were collected from a woman aged 60-75 years with COVID-19, enrolled during active disease.

This clone has a single count. V is TRBV4-1 and J is TRBJ1-1, with 9 bases aligning to TRBD1. The CDR3 has 15 amino acids. CDR1 and CDR2 from the germline V gene are MGHRA and YSYEKL. The junction had 11 bases not matched to a gene; V was cut back by 1 base and J by 11 bases. Here the CDR3 DNA reads TGCGCCAGCAGCCAAGCCAATTTGAGGACAGGGGTGGCTTTCTTT. Translating it yields CASSQANLRTGVAFF.

This clone was counted once. Written as DNA, the CDR3 is TGTGCCAGCAGGCCGACAGGGGACTATGGCTACACCTTC. It specifies CASRPTGDYGYTF. This chain connects TRBV6-6 to TRBJ1-2, with 8 bases that match TRBD1. With 6 bases clipped from V and 3 bases from J, the junction kept 3 bases outside the gene matches. The CDR3 spans 13 residues. Germline assignment: CDR1 MNHNY and CDR2 SVGAGI (reference sequence).

CDR3 residues: CASSQTTGTALGYTF. DNA for the CDR3: TGTGCCAGCAGCCAAACTACCGGGACAGCCCTTGGCTACACCTTC. This chain joins TRBV3-1 (or the pseudogene TRBV3-2) and TRBJ1-2, with 7 bases that match TRBD1. Per the germline V gene, CDR1 is LGHDT and CDR2 is YNNKEL (reference sequence). The CDR3 totals 15 residues. The V segment lost 2 bases and the J segment 7 bases; nucleotides outside the gene matches: 10.

This chain joins TRBV4-1 and TRBJ1-1, with D possibly TRBD1 on 5 matching bases. The germline V gene encodes CDR1 MGHRA and CDR2 YSYEKL. This CDR3 contains 15 residues. The germline V and J ends were trimmed by 1 base and 0 bases, with 9 bases remaining between them. The CDR3 sequence: CASSQGQDMNTEAFF. In DNA, the CDR3 is TGCGCCAGCAGCCAAGGGCAGGACATGAACACTGAAGCTTTCTTT.

V and J are TRBV5-1 and TRBJ1-2, with 7 bases matching TRBD1. This CDR3 is 15 amino acids long. The germline CDR1 and CDR2 sequences are SGHRS and YFSETQ. V shed 3 bases, J shed 3 bases, and the junction held 8 bases outside the gene matches. The CDR3 here is CASSSTGVGHYGYTF. CDR3 sequence (DNA): TGCGCCAGCAGCTCCACAGGGGTCGGGCACTATGGCTACACCTTC.